These 12 T cell receptor beta chains originate from one sample sequenced in a study of T cell responses to AZD1222 COVID-19 vaccine. Clones were sequenced by immunoSEQ multiplex PCR, and TCRdb holds only the in-frame ones, with some missing. The repertoire has 150,000 to 200,000 clones, 92% of them found once; the top ten carry 1% to 1.5%. Sequencing was performed on peripheral blood, taken 28 days after the second AZD1222 dose. These receptors were obtained from an adult who received the AZD1222 COVID-19 vaccine.

The rearrangement links TRBV7-9 to TRBJ2-5; D is unclear. The CDR3 is made up of 14 amino acids. Germline V gene data show CDR1 as SEHNR and CDR2 as FQNEAQ (reference sequence). V was shortened by 3 bases and J by 4 bases, with 12 bases between the two germline ends. The CDR3, as DNA: TGTGCCAGCAGCTTCGCTTTCGAGCCAGAGACCCAGTACTTC. Protein sequence: CASSFAFEPETQYF. Combining the CDR3 with reference TRBV7-9 and TRBJ2-5 gives the whole variable domain DTGVSQNPRHKITKRGQNVTFRCDPISEHNRLYWYRQTLGQGPEFLTYFQNEAQLEKSRLLSDRFSAERPKGSFSTLEIQRTEQGDSAMYLCASSFAFEPETQYFGPGTRLLVL.

V usage is TRBV3-1 (or the pseudogene TRBV3-2) and J usage is TRBJ1-1; D is ambiguous. CDR1 is LGHDT, CDR2 YNNKEL, per germline (reference sequence). V was pared by 0 bases and J by 7 bases, with 18 bases between. This CDR3 has 16 residues. The CDR3 spells CASSQDGLRDSGEAFF. DNA for the CDR3: TGTGCCAGCAGCCAAGATGGGCTTCGTGATTCGGGTGAAGCTTTCTTT.

This chain joins TRBV11-1 and TRBJ1-2; TRBD1 might be the D (5 bases). Trimming took 1 base from V and 5 from J, leaving 17 bases between them. CDR1 and CDR2 (germline): SGHAT, FQDESV (reference sequence). This CDR3 comprises 16 residues. The DNA for the CDR3 is TGTGCCAGCAGCTTAGACTCGGCCAGGGCGAGGTATGGCTACACCTTC. Protein sequence: CASSLDSARARYGYTF. The variable domain in full, completed from reference TRBV11-1 and TRBJ1-2, reads EAEVAQSPRYKITEKSQAVAFWCDPISGHATLYWYRQILGQGPELLVQFQDESVVDDSQLPKDRFSAERLKGVDSTLKIQPAELGDSAMYLCASSLDSARARYGYTFGSGTRLTVV.

The chain combines TRBV11-2 with TRBJ1-6; D is uncertain. The CDR3 totals 17 residues. Germline V CDR1 and CDR2: SGHAT, FQNNGV. With 5 bases removed from V and 1 base from J, the gap between germline ends came to 15 bases. The CDR3 DNA follows: TGTGCCAGCAGCCCCGCCCTGATCGGGTCCTATAATTCACCCCTCCACTTT. It specifies CASSPALIGSYNSPLHF.

The V call is TRBV6-5, the J call TRBJ1-4, with TRBD1 as a possible D gene (6 bases). Germline values: CDR1 MNHEY, CDR2 SVGAGI. The CDR3 is 14 amino acids. With 2 bases removed from V and 7 bases from J, the gap between germline ends came to 11 bases. The CDR3 spells CASSYGGPGEKLFF. The CDR3 region has the DNA TGTGCCAGCAGTTACGGGGGGCCGGGTGAAAAACTGTTTTTT.

The chain carries TRBV7-2 and TRBJ2-3, with TRBD1 as a possible D gene (6 bases). Germline assignment: CDR1 SGHTA and CDR2 FQGNSA. This CDR3 comprises 16 residues. Trimming shortened V by 4 bases and J by 2 bases, and 16 bases separated the two germline ends. As DNA, the CDR3 is TGTGCCAGCAGCTGGGGCGGGCAGGGGAACACAGATACGCAGTATTTT. Protein: CASSWGGQGNTDTQYF.

Note on this clone: A junction end diverges from the germline sequence, so it may reflect a read error. V is TRBV7-7 and J is TRBJ2-7, with D possibly being TRBD1 or TRBD2 (6 bases each). There are 15 residues in the CDR3. Germline V gene sequence: CDR1 SSHAT, CDR2 FNYEAQ (reference sequence). CDR3 nucleotide sequence: TGTGCTAGCACGAGGGGAGGACAGTTCTCCTACGAGCAGTACTTC. Its protein is CASTRGGQFSYEQYF.

This chain links TRBV6-5 with TRBJ1-6, with unresolved D. V was pared by 6 bases and J by 9 bases, with 15 bases between. Looked up from germline, CDR1 is MNHEY and CDR2 is SVGAGI. This CDR3 spans 14 amino acids. The CDR3 is CASSYTEGGSPLHF. CDR3 in DNA: TGTGCCAGCAGCTACACCGAGGGAGGTTCACCCCTCCACTTT.

The V gene is TRBV27, the J gene TRBJ2-1; D might be TRBD1 (7 bases). Germline V lookup: CDR1 MNHEY, CDR2 SMNVEV (reference sequence). The CDR3 extends over 15 amino acids. The V gene lost 5 bases and the J gene lost 6 bases, with 17 bases spanning the gap. The CDR3 nucleotides are TGTGCCAGCAGTCGGGGGACAGCGAAATCCAATGAGCAGTTCTTC. The encoded protein is CASSRGTAKSNEQFF.

The chain is built from TRBV9 and TRBJ2-7; TRBD2 matches 11 bases. J gave up 5 bases and V 2 bases, and 3 bases lay outside the gene matches. CDR3 length: 14 amino acids. The germline CDR1 and CDR2 sequences are SGDLS and YYNGEE. The CDR3 spells CASSVSGRVHEQYF. The CDR3 DNA is TGTGCCAGCAGCGTTAGCGGGAGGGTACACGAGCAGTACTTC.

This chain joins TRBV12-3 or TRBV12-4 and TRBJ1-2; 7 bases agree with TRBD1. This CDR3 contains 13 residues. The V gene end was trimmed by 6 bases and the J gene end by 3 bases; junction bases not matched to a gene: 4. As DNA, the CDR3 is TGTGCCAGCAGCGGGACAGCTCACTATGGCTACACCTTC. Its translation is CASSGTAHYGYTF.

The chain has TRBV5-5 and TRBJ2-1; no reliable D call. The CDR3 extends over 13 amino acids. V lost 6 bases and J lost 3, with 10 bases in between. Germline loops: CDR1 SGHKS, CDR2 YYEKEE (reference sequence). In DNA, the CDR3 is TGTGCCAGCAAGTTCTTAAACTACAATGAGCAGTTCTTC. Its translation: CASKFLNYNEQFF.